The 2 T cell receptor beta chains presented below share a single source sample, sequenced in a study of CD8+ T cells in alopecia areata. Treatment described: oral pan-JAK inhibitor, 5-10 mg twice daily. Extracted RNA was reverse transcribed, and the resulting cDNA served as sequencing template. The table came from immunoSEQ multiplex PCR; TCRdb's copy has only in-frame clones and leaves some out. Counted here are about 180,000 clones, around 58% occurring once; the ten biggest clones make up 16%. The specimen comprised CD4+ T cells sorted from blood, sampled at approximately week 60, from a patient treated with tofacitinib. The receptors stem from a human donor with alopecia areata.

V and J are TRBV2 and TRBJ1-4; tentative D call: TRBD1 (5 bases). CDR1 is SNHLY, CDR2 FYNNEI, per germline. There are 15 residues in the CDR3. V was clipped by 6 bases and J by 6 bases, with 17 bases between them. CDR3 residues: CASSQRLRGDEKLFF. The CDR3 DNA reads as TGTGCCAGCAGCCAAAGGCTGAGGGGAGATGAAAAACTGTTTTTT.

In this sample, this clone turned up a few times. This specimen includes other DNA sequences encoding the same CDR3. The rearrangement uses TRBV29-1 and TRBJ2-7; D is tentatively TRBD1 or TRBD2 (5 bases each). Germline CDR1 is SQVTM and CDR2 is ANQGSEA. This CDR3 comprises 11 residues. Trimming pared 6 bases from V and 7 bases from J, leaving 13 bases between. CDR3 residues: CSVAGSGEQYF. The CDR3 coding sequence is TGCAGCGTCGCAGGGTCGGGGGAGCAGTACTTC.